One sample yielded the 2 T cell receptor beta chains listed below, sequenced in a study of radiotherapy plus CTLA-4 blockade in lung cancer. Data came from immunoSEQ multiplex PCR; TCRdb stores just in-frame clones and leaves some out. The sample holds tens of thousands of clones, roughly four fifths seen once. The material sequenced was peripheral blood, taken from a patient treated with radiotherapy plus ipilimumab. Receptors originate from a human donor with non-small cell lung cancer who had a complete response to radiotherapy plus ipilimumab.

For the CDR3, the DNA is TGTGCCAGCTCCCTACAAGACTGGTCTTTAGCGCAGTATTTT. Its translation is CASSLQDWSLAQYF. This chain connects TRBV18 to TRBJ2-3; the D is unclear. The germline gives CDR1 KGHSH, CDR2 LQKENI. The CDR3 contains 14 residues. The germline V and J ends were trimmed by 6 bases and 10 bases, with 20 bases remaining between them.

The chain employs TRBV29-1 and TRBJ2-3; possibly TRBD1 for D (5 bases). This CDR3 is built from 13 residues. Germline CDR1 and CDR2: SQVTM and ANQGSEA. CDR3 sequence (DNA): TGCAGTTTAAAGGGTGGGGCAACAGATACGCAGTATTTT. This sequence encodes CSLKGGATDTQYF.